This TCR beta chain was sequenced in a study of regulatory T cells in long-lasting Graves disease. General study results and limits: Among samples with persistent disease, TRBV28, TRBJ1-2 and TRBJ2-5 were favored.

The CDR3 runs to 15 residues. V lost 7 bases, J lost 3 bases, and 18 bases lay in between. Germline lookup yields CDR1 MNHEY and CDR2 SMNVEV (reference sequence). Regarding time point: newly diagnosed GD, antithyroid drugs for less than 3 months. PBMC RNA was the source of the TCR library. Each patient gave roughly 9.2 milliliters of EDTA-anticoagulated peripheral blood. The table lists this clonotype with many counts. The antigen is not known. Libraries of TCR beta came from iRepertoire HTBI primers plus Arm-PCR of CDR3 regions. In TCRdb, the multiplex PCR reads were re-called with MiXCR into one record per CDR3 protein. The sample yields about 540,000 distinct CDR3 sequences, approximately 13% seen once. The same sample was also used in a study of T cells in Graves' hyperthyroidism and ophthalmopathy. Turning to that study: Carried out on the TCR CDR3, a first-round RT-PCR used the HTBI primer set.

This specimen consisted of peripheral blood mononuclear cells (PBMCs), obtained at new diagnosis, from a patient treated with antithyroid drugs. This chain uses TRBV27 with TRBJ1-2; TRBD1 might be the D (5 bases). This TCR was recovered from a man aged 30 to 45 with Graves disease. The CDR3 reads CASKRILRGDYGYTF. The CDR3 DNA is TGTGCCAGCAAAAGAATCCTGAGGGGCGACTATGGCTACACCTTC.